The 15 T cell receptor beta chains reported below all come from one sample, sequenced in a study of technical replicates of blood from a handful of donors. The assay was immunoSEQ multiplex PCR, and TCRdb's table has in-frame clones only and misses some. The sample carries about 86,000 clones, roughly 95% recorded once. The sequenced sample consisted of T cells isolated from PBMCs. The receptors come from a human donor in good health.

V gene TRBV9 combines with J gene TRBJ2-7; D call uncertain. V was clipped by 4 bases and J by 9 bases, with 17 bases between them. Germline CDR1 reads SGDLS; CDR2 reads YYNGEE. This CDR3 has 13 amino acids. Written as DNA, the CDR3 is TGTGCCAGCAGCCCCGGTTCCCAACGGGTGCAGTACTTC. Its translation: CASSPGSQRVQYF.

This chain links TRBV7-9 with TRBJ1-1, with TRBD1 matching 9 bases. Germline V gene sequence: CDR1 SEHNR, CDR2 FQNEAQ (reference sequence). The CDR3 length is 18 residues. J was trimmed by 3 bases and V by 4 bases; bases with no gene match: 15. The CDR3 region is CASSSSARDRDLYTEAFF. CDR3 in DNA: TGTGCCAGCAGCTCCTCCGCTCGGGACAGGGATCTTTACACTGAAGCTTTCTTT.

The chain has TRBV7-2 and TRBJ2-7, with TRBD2 identical over 8 bases. Germline V lookup: CDR1 SGHTA, CDR2 FQGNSA. This CDR3 is built from 16 residues. J was trimmed by 0 bases and V by 2 bases; bases with no gene match: 6. This chain's CDR3 is CASSLNSGTLSYEQYF. CDR3 in DNA: TGTGCCAGCAGCTTAAATAGCGGGACCCTCTCCTACGAGCAGTACTTC.

The CDR3 region is CTRQGNTEAFF. CDR3 nucleotides: TGCACCAGACAGGGGAACACTGAAGCTTTCTTT. The chain links TRBV20-1 to TRBJ1-1; TRBD1 matches at 7 bases. CDR3 length: 11 amino acids. Per germline, CDR1 DFQATT and CDR2 SNEGSKA (reference sequence).

This chain connects TRBV2 to TRBJ2-7, with D perhaps TRBD1 (6 bases). The germline CDR1 and CDR2 sequences are SNHLY and FYNNEI. Trimming pared 10 bases from V and 0 bases from J, leaving 13 bases between. This CDR3 is built from 13 residues. CDR3 amino acids: CATEWDNSYEQYF. CDR3 DNA: TGTGCCACCGAGTGGGACAACTCCTACGAGCAGTACTTC.

This clone was seen only once. The J gene is TRBJ2-7, the V gene TRBV30; TRBD2 matches 12 bases. Trimming cost V 3 bases and J 4 bases; bases outside gene matches: 4. CDR1 and CDR2 (germline): GTSNPN, SVGIG (reference sequence). This CDR3 has 14 residues. CDR3 DNA sequence: TGTGCCTGGAGACGACTAGCGGGGGTTTACGAGCAGTACTTC. As protein: CAWRRLAGVYEQYF.

This chain links TRBV2 with TRBJ2-1; 16 nucleotides agree with TRBD2. The CDR3 contains 18 residues. Germline loops: CDR1 SNHLY, CDR2 FYNNEI. J lost 7 bases, V lost 10 bases, and 16 bases had no gene match. The DNA for the CDR3 is TGTGCCACCCTAGGGACTAGCGGGAGGGCTAGAATTGGGAATGAGCAGTTCTTC. This codes for CATLGTSGRARIGNEQFF.

CDR3 in DNA: TGTGCCAGCAGCCACTGGACAGGGTATGGCTACACCTTC. Encoded protein: CASSHWTGYGYTF. J is TRBJ1-2 and V is TRBV14; 8 nucleotides agree with TRBD1. The germline gives CDR1 SGHDN, CDR2 FVKESK. The length of the CDR3 is 13 residues. Losses at the gene ends were 3 bases for V and 5 bases for J; bases not matched to a gene: 2.

The rearrangement joins TRBV27 to TRBJ1-3; tentatively, D is TRBD1 (6 bases). CDR1 is MNHEY and CDR2 is SMNVEV in the germline V gene (reference sequence). Trimming removed 3 bases at V and 0 bases at J, with 9 bases between. CDR3 length: 15 amino acids. This chain's CDR3 is CASSLTGVSGNTIYF. The CDR3 coding sequence is TGTGCCAGCAGTTTGACAGGTGTCTCTGGAAACACCATATATTTT.

This chain links TRBV7-8 with TRBJ2-7; a weak D match, TRBD2 (5 bases). CDR3 length: 15 residues. In germline, CDR1 is SGHVS, CDR2 FQNEAQ. Trimming shortened V by 6 bases and J by 0 bases, and 15 bases separated the two germline ends. The CDR3 sequence is CASSQLVGSSYEQYF. CDR3 in DNA: TGTGCCAGCAGTCAACTGGTTGGGAGCTCCTACGAGCAGTACTTC.

The chain couples TRBV28 to TRBJ2-7; 9 bases line up with TRBD1. Germline V lookup: CDR1 MDHEN, CDR2 SYDVKM. The CDR3 is 12 amino acids. V lost 5 bases and J lost 7; bases outside the gene matches: 3. CDR3: CASSGTGREQYF. The CDR3 bases are TGTGCCAGCAGTGGGACAGGGAGAGAGCAGTACTTC.

The chain combines TRBV19 with TRBJ2-2; D remains ambiguous. CDR3 length: 14 amino acids. CDR1 LNHDA and CDR2 SQIVND come from the germline V gene (reference sequence). V was cut by 7 bases and J by 5 bases, with 14 bases left in between. The CDR3 protein is CASTGPWRTGELFF. Here the CDR3 DNA reads TGTGCCAGTACCGGCCCTTGGCGGACCGGGGAGCTGTTTTTT.

The chain uses TRBV6-1 and TRBJ1-1; no clear D. CDR3 length equals 13 residues. CDR1 is MNHNS and CDR2 is SASEGT in the germline V gene. Deletions cut 4 bases from V and 1 base from J, with 7 bases between. The CDR3 region is CASSAEGNTEAFF. The CDR3 DNA follows: TGTGCCAGCAGTGCCGAGGGGAACACTGAAGCTTTCTTT.

In its sample, this clone was seen a few times. The genes are TRBV11-2 and TRBJ2-1; D is possibly TRBD2 (6 bases). The V end lost 1 base, the J end lost 7 bases, and 11 bases lay between the germline ends. Germline V gene data show CDR1 as SGHAT and CDR2 as FQNNGV. The CDR3 is 14 residues long. For the CDR3, the DNA is TGTGCCAGCAGCTTAGCGGGAGCCGTAAATGAGCAGTTCTTC. It is translated as CASSLAGAVNEQFF. The whole variable domain, filled in from reference TRBV11-2 and TRBJ2-1, reads EAGVAQSPRYKIIEKRQSVAFWCNPISGHATLYWYQQILGQGPKLLIQFQNNGVVDDSQLPKDRFSAERLKGVDSTLKIQPAKLEDSAVYLCASSLAGAVNEQFFGPGTRLTVL.

The CDR3 reads CSVDQADSGNTIYF. The CDR3 DNA is TGCAGCGTTGATCAGGCTGACTCTGGAAACACCATATATTTT. This chain joins TRBV29-1 and TRBJ1-3; D gene uncertain. Germline V gives CDR1 SQVTM, CDR2 ANQGSEA. The CDR3 is 14 amino acids. Deletions cut 3 bases from V and 0 bases from J, with 9 bases between.